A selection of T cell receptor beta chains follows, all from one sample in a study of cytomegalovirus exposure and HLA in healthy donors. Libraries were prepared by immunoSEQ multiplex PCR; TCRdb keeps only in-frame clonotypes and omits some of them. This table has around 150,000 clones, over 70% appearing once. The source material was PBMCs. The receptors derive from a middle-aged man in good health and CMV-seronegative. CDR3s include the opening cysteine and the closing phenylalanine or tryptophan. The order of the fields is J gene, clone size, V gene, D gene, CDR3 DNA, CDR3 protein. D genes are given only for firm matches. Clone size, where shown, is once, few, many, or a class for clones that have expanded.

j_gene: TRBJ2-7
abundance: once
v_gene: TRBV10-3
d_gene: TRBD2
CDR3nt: TGTGCCATCAGTCCAAGGATCGGGAGGGCTGTCTACGAGCAGTACTTC
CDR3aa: CAISPRIGRAVYEQYF

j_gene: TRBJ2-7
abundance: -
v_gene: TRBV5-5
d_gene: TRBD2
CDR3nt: TGTGCCAGCAGCACAGCGGGAGATAAGGTTGAGCAGTACTTC
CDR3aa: CASSTAGDKVEQYF

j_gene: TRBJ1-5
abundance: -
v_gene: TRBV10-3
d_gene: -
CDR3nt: TGTGCCATCAGTGTCTCGGCCGGGGATCAGCCCCAGCATTTT
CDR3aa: CAISVSAGDQPQHF

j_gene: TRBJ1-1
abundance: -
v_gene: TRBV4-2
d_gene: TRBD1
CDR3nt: TGTGCCAGCAGCCAAGGACGAGGTGGGGACAGGGAAGCTTTCTTT
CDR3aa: CASSQGRGGDREAFF

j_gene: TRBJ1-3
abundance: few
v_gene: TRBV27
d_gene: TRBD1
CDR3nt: TGTGCCAGCAGACCACAGGGGTTCTCTGGAAACACCATATATTTT
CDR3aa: CASRPQGFSGNTIYF

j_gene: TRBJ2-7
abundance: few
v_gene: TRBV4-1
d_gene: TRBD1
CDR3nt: TGCGCCAGCAGCCAAGATGGGACAGGGTTTCGCGAGCAGTACTTC
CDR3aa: CASSQDGTGFREQYF

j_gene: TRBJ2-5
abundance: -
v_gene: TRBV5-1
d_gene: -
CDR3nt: TGCGCCAGCAGCTTGGCTCGAGAGACCCAGTACTTC
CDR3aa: CASSLARETQYF

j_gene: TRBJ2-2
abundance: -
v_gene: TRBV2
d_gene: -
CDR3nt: TGTGCCAGCAGTGAAGACCGCGTTGTCGGGGAGCTGTTTTTT
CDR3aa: CASSEDRVVGELFF

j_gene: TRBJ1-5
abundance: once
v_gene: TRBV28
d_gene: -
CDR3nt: TGTGCCAGCAGACAGCCCAATCAGCCCCAGCATTTT
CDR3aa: CASRQPNQPQHF

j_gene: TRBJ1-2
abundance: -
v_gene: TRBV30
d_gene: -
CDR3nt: TGTGCCTGGAGTGTACTGAGGGGCCGGGACACCCGCTATGGCTACACCTTC
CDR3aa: CAWSVLRGRDTRYGYTF

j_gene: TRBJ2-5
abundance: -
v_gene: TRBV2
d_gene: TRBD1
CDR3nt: TGTGCCAGCAGTGAGGGACAGGGGAGAGAGACCCAGTACTTC
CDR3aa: CASSEGQGRETQYF

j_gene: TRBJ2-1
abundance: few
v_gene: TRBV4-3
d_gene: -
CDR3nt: TGCGCCAGCAGCCAAGGTGAACGGGTTGAGCAGTTCTTC
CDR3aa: CASSQGERVEQFF

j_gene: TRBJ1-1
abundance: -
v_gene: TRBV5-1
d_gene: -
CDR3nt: TGCGCCAGCAGCTTGGCGTCCCAGGGGAACACTGAAGCTTTCTTT
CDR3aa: CASSLASQGNTEAFF

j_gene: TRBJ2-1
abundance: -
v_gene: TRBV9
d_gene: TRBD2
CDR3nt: TGTGCCAGCAGCCTGACCGGGGGGGAGCAGTTCTTC
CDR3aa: CASSLTGGEQFF

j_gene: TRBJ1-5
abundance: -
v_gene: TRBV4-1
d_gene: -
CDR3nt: TGCGCCAGCAGCCAAGGGGGAGGGTACCAGCCCCAGCATTTT
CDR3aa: CASSQGGGYQPQHF

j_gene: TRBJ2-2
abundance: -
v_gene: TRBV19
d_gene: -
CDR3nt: TGTGCCAGTAGTATCGGAGGGGTCGCCGGGGAGCTGTTTTTT
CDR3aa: CASSIGGVAGELFF

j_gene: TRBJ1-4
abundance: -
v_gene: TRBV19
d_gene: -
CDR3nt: TGTGCCAGTCAAAGTGAACAGGTGACTAATGAAAAACTGTTTTTT
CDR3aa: CASQSEQVTNEKLFF

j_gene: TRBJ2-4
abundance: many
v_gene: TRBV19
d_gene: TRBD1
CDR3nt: TGTGCCAGTAGTATACGGGAAACCGGGACAGGACTGCCCCTACAAAACATTCAGTACTTC
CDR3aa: CASSIRETGTGLPLQNIQYF